The 21 T cell receptor beta chains below all came from one sample that was sequenced in a study of vaccination and CD4 T cells after COVID-19. The treatment here: approximately nine-day PBMC culture with coronavirus spike peptide pools or control peptides (ViraFEST assay). No antigen has been assigned to these receptors. Oncomine TCR Beta short-read sequencing was applied to DNA from cultured CD4+ T cells. One entry per CDR3 protein results from TCRdb running MiXCR on the PCR reads. This table has under 6,500 distinct CDR3 sequences, about half appearing once. The material sequenced was CD4+ T cells from blood, cultured in vitro. The receptors shown here come from a human donor who had recovered from COVID-19.

This clonotype was detected once. The chain carries TRBV6-4 and TRBJ2-4, with 12 bases fitting TRBD2. Germline CDR1 reads MRHNA; CDR2 reads SNTAGT. Trimming removed 0 bases from V and 6 bases from J; junction bases left unmatched: 9. The CDR3 consists of 18 residues. The DNA for the CDR3 is TGTGCCAGCAGTGACTCCGGGCTAGCGGGAGGGCGGGTAAACATTCAGTACTTC. It codes for CASSDSGLAGGRVNIQYF.

The J gene is TRBJ1-1, the V gene TRBV7-2; D is unresolved. CDR1 and CDR2 from the germline V gene are SGHTA and FQGNSA. This CDR3 region has 12 residues. Trimming took 2 bases from V and 3 from J, leaving 4 bases between them. The CDR3 DNA reads as TGTGCCAGCAGCTTAATATACACTGAAGCTTTCTTT. Protein sequence: CASSLIYTEAFF.

The chain is built from TRBV4-3 and TRBJ2-3; possible D gene TRBD2, 6 bases. Germline V CDR1 and CDR2: LGHNA, YSLEER. This CDR3 comprises 16 residues. V was shortened by 0 bases and J by 0 bases, with 10 bases between the two germline ends. CDR3 amino acids: CASSQDLAGSTDTQYF. CDR3 nucleotide sequence: TGCGCCAGCAGCCAAGATTTGGCGGGAAGCACAGATACGCAGTATTTT.

This CDR3 is CASSYSQGQLSYEQYF. DNA of the CDR3: TGTGCCAGCAGTTACTCCCAGGGACAGCTCTCCTACGAGCAGTACTTC. The chain has TRBV6-5 and TRBJ2-7; 7 nucleotides agree with TRBD1. With V trimmed by 0 bases and J by 0 bases, 5 bases remained unmatched. CDR1 and CDR2 (germline): MNHEY, SVGAGI. CDR3 size: 16 residues.

The chain employs TRBV5-1 and TRBJ2-3, with D perhaps TRBD1 (6 bases). The germline V gene encodes CDR1 SGHRS and CDR2 YFSETQ. The ends were cut back, 5 bases at V and 4 bases at J, with 17 bases in the middle. The CDR3 has 15 amino acids. For the CDR3, the DNA is TGCGCCAGCAGGACTCTTATACAGGGTTCAGATACGCAGTATTTT. Its translation is CASRTLIQGSDTQYF.

CDR3 region: CASRLTRSNTEAFF. The CDR3 DNA reads TGTGCCAGCAGATTAACTCGGTCGAACACTGAAGCTTTCTTT. The V and J genes are TRBV12-3 or TRBV12-4 and TRBJ1-1, with D unclear. The V and J ends lost 6 bases and 1 base respectively, with 12 bases between them. This CDR3 is 14 amino acids long.

This clonotype qualifies as medium-sized (0.01 to 0.1%). The chain has TRBV2 and TRBJ2-3; no definite D call. Germline CDR1 reads SNHLY; CDR2 reads FYNNEI. V was trimmed by 3 bases and J by 9 bases, leaving 4 bases between them. The CDR3 runs 10 residues. In nucleotides, the CDR3 is TGTGCCAGCAGTGAGCCAACGCAGTATTTT. Its translation is CASSEPTQYF. The variable domain in full, completed from reference TRBV2 and TRBJ2-3, reads EPEVTQTPSHQVTQMGQEVILRCVPISNHLYFYWYRQILGQKVEFLVSFYNNEISEKSEIFDDQFSVERPDGSNFTLKIRSTKLEDSAMYFCASSEPTQYFGPGTRLTVL.

The chain carries TRBV27 and TRBJ2-2; D is unclear. V shed 6 bases and J shed 7 bases, with 15 bases lying between them. CDR3 size: 14 residues. CDR1 is MNHEY, CDR2 SMNVEV, per germline (reference sequence). CDR3 protein: CASSRKTNNGELFF. CDR3 nucleotides: TGTGCCAGCAGCCGGAAAACGAATAACGGGGAGCTGTTTTTT.

The rearrangement links TRBV20-1 to TRBJ1-5, with 10 nucleotides matching TRBD1. The length of the CDR3 is 16 residues. The trim removed 1 base at V and 6 bases at J, leaving 9 bases unmatched. Per germline, CDR1 DFQATT and CDR2 SNEGSKA (reference sequence). DNA of the CDR3: TGCAGTGCTAGAGTGGCCGGACAGGGGGTTTTTCAGCCCCAGCATTTT. It translates to CSARVAGQGVFQPQHF.

The gene calls are TRBV11-2 and TRBJ2-3; D uncertain. Trimming removed 6 bases at V and 3 bases at J, with 7 bases between. Per the germline V gene, CDR1 is SGHAT and CDR2 is FQNNGV. The CDR3 contains 12 residues. DNA of the CDR3: TGTGCCAGCAGTACGAGGACAGATACGCAGTATTTT. Amino acid sequence: CASSTRTDTQYF.

The chain is built from TRBV10-3 and TRBJ2-7; D possibly corresponds to TRBD2 (6 bases). Trimming took off 0 bases at V and 6 bases at J, with 18 bases between the two ends. CDR3 length: 16 residues. CDR1 ENHRY and CDR2 SYGVKD come from the germline V gene. CDR3 sequence (DNA): TGTGCCATCAGTGAGTCTTTTAGCGGTAGGACTGCCGAGCAGTACTTC. Protein: CAISESFSGRTAEQYF.

A single count supports this clonotype. The V call is TRBV9, the J call TRBJ1-1, with no clear D. CDR3 length: 15 residues. Germline V gene data show CDR1 as SGDLS and CDR2 as YYNGEE. V was pared by 0 bases and J by 5 bases, with 14 bases between. CDR3 nucleotide sequence: TGTGCCAGCAGCGTAGGTATGGGTTTGTCAACTGAAGCTTTCTTT. The encoded protein is CASSVGMGLSTEAFF.

This chain joins TRBV7-8 and TRBJ2-1, with D possibly TRBD1 on 5 matching bases. Trimming left V 1 base short and J 5 bases short, with 9 bases between. This CDR3 has 14 residues. Germline CDR1 is SGHVS and CDR2 is FQNEAQ. The CDR3 loop reads CASSLVTGHNEQFF. Written as DNA, the CDR3 is TGTGCCAGCAGCTTAGTCACAGGCCACAATGAGCAGTTCTTC. The entire variable domain, with the rest obtained from reference TRBV7-8 and TRBJ2-1, is as follows: GAGVSQSPRYKVAKRGQDVALRCDPISGHVSLFWYQQALGQGPEFLTYFQNEAQLDKSGLPSDRFFAERPEGSVSTLKIQRTQQEDSAVYLCASSLVTGHNEQFFGPGTRLTVL.

This clonotype was observed a handful of times. DNA for the CDR3: TGTGCCAGCAGTCATGGGGGGGGCCATCAGCCCCAGCATTTT. Amino acids: CASSHGGGHQPQHF. This chain joins TRBV6-1 and TRBJ1-5; D is perhaps TRBD1 (6 bases). Trimming removed 5 bases from V and 5 bases from J, with 13 bases in between. This CDR3 has 14 residues. Looked up from germline, CDR1 is MNHNS and CDR2 is SASEGT.

The chain joins TRBV5-1 to TRBJ1-1; the D is unclear. V shed 0 bases and J shed 1 base, with 7 bases lying between them. The CDR3 runs 14 residues. Germline values: CDR1 SGHRS, CDR2 YFSETQ. The CDR3 loop reads CASSLAGRNTEAFF. The CDR3, as DNA: TGCGCCAGCAGCTTGGCCGGGCGGAACACTGAAGCTTTCTTT.

The table lists this clonotype with a few counts. The chain has TRBV20-1 and TRBJ2-2; TRBD1 is a possible D gene (5 bases). Germline V gives CDR1 DFQATT, CDR2 SNEGSKA (reference sequence). This CDR3 has 14 residues. V lost 3 bases, J lost 1 base, and 9 bases lay in between. CDR3 amino acids: CSASDSLNTGELFF. The DNA for the CDR3 is TGCAGTGCTAGTGACAGCCTGAACACCGGGGAGCTGTTTTTT.

Judged by abundance, this clonotype is medium-sized (0.01 to 0.1%). The chain recombines TRBV7-8 with TRBJ2-3; 8 bases align to TRBD2. Germline V lookup: CDR1 SGHVS, CDR2 FQNEAQ. Losses at the gene ends were 0 bases for V and 2 bases for J; bases not matched to a gene: 13. The CDR3 contains 19 residues. DNA for the CDR3: TGTGCCAGCAGCTTAGCCCGCTTCGGGACTAGAAAATTCACAGATACGCAGTATTTT. It codes for CASSLARFGTRKFTDTQYF.

This clonotype was found once. The chain employs TRBV7-6 and TRBJ2-3; 8 bases fit TRBD1. The trim removed 3 bases at V and 0 bases at J, leaving 14 bases unmatched. CDR1 is SGHVS, CDR2 FNYEAQ, per germline. The CDR3 sequence is 19 residues long. Here the CDR3 reads CASSLMSGTGLLSTDTQYF. CDR3 in DNA: TGTGCCAGCAGCTTGATGTCCGGGACAGGCTTACTTAGCACAGATACGCAGTATTTT.

This CDR3 is CASSGDRPYQPQHF. For the CDR3, the DNA is TGTGCCAGCAGTGGGGACAGGCCCTATCAGCCCCAGCATTTT. The rearrangement links TRBV27 to TRBJ1-5, with 8 nucleotides matching TRBD1. Germline CDR1 reads MNHEY; CDR2 reads SMNVEV (reference sequence). Losses at the gene ends were 5 bases for V and 5 bases for J; bases not matched to a gene: 5. This CDR3 is built from 14 residues.

In the case of this clonotype: An end of the junction does not agree with germline; a read error may underlie this. The J gene is TRBJ2-1, the V gene TRBV7-2; 8 nucleotides agree with TRBD2. The CDR3 runs 15 residues. Germline V lookup: CDR1 SGHTA, CDR2 FQGNSA. The CDR3 protein is CASSIAGFSYSEQFF. The CDR3 region has the DNA TGTGCCAGCAGTATAGCGGGATTCTCCTACAGTGAGCAGTTCTTC.

As to this clonotype: A junction end diverges from the germline sequence, so it may reflect a read error. For the CDR3, the DNA is TGTGCCAGCAGTGGGAGGACTGAGGAAAAACTGTTTTTT. Residues: CASSGRTEEKLFF. The genes are TRBV10-3 and TRBJ1-4; D ambiguous. The CDR3 length is 13 residues. The V gene's germline CDR1 is ENHRY and CDR2 SYGVKD.